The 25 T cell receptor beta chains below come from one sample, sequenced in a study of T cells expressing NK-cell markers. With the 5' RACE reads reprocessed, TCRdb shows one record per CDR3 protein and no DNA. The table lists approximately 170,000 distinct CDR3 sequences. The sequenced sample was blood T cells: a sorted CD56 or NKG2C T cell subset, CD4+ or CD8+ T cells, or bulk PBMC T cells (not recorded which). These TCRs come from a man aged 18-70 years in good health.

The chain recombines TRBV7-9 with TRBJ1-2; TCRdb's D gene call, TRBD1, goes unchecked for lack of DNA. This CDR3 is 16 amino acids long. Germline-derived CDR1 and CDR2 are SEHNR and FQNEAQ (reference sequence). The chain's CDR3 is CASSSTGTPFNYGYTF.

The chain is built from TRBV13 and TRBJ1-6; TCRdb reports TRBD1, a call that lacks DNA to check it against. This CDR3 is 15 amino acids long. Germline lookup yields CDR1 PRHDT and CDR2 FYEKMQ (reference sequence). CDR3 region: CASSSDRGYNSPLHF.

CDR3 sequence reads: CASSLVAQGTEAFF. V usage is TRBV7-6 and J usage is TRBJ1-1; there is no DNA to check the TCRdb D call of TRBD1. CDR3 length: 14 amino acids. The V gene's germline CDR1 is SGHVS and CDR2 FNYEAQ.

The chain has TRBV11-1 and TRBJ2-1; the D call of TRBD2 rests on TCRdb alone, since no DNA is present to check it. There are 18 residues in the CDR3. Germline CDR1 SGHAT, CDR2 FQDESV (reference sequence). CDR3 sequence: CASSLGLRTPSSYNEQFF.

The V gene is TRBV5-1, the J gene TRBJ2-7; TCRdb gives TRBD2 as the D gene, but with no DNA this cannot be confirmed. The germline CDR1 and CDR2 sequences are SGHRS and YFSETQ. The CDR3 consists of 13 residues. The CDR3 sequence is CASSPAIRLEQYF.

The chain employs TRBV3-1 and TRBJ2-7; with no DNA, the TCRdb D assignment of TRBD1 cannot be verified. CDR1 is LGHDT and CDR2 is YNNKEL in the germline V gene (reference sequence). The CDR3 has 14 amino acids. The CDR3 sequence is CASSQDVTRGSQYF.

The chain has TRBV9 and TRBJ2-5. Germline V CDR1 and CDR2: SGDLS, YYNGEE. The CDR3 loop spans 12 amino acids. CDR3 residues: CASSATDRAQYF.

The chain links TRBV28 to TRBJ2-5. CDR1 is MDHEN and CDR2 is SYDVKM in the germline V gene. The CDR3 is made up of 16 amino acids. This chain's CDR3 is CASKTERGVFGETQYF.

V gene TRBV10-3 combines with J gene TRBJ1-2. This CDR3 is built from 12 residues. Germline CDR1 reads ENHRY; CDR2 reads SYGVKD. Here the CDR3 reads CAISESAYGYTF.

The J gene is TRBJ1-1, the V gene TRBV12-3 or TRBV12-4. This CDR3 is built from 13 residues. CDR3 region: CASSAGPNTEAFF.

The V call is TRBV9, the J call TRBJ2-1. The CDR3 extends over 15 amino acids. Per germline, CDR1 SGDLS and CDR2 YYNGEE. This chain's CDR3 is CASSVSGSSYNEQFF.

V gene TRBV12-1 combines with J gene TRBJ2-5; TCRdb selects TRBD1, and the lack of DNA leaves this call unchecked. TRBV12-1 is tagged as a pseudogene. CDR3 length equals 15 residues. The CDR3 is CASSRGGVQGETQYF.

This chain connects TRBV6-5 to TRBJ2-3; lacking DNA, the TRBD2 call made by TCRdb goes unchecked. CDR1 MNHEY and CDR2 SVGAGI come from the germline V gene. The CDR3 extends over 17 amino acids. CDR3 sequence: CASSYENSGGSTDTQYF.

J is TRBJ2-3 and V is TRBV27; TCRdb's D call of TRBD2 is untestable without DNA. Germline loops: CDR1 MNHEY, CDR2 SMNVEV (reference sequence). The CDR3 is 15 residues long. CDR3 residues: CASSPRTSPTDTQYF.

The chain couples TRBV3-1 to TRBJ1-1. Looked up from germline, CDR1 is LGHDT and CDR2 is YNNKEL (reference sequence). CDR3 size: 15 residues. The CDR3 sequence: CASSPFGLMNTEAFF.

CDR3 protein: CASSLTTGDYEQYF. This rearrangement joins TRBV2 to TRBJ2-7; the TCRdb D gene call, TRBD1, has no DNA to confirm it. This CDR3 comprises 14 residues. Germline CDR1 reads SNHLY; CDR2 reads FYNNEI.

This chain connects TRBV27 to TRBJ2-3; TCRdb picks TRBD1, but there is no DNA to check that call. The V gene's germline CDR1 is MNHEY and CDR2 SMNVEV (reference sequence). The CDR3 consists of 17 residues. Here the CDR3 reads CASSPFPRLASTDTQYF.

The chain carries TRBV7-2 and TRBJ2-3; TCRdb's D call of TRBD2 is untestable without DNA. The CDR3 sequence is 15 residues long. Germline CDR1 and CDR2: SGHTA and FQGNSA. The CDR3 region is CASSRTSGYTDTQYF.

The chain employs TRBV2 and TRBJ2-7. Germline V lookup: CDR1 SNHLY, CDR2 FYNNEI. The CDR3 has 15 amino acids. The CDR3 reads CASSELLGTTYEQYF.

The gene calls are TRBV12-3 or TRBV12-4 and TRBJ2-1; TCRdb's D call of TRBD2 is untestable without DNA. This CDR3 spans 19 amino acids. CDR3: CASRGVGASGGTEYNEQFF.

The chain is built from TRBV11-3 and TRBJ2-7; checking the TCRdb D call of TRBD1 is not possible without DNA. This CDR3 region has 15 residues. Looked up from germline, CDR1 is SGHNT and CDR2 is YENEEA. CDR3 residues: CASSLTGTGGHEQYF.

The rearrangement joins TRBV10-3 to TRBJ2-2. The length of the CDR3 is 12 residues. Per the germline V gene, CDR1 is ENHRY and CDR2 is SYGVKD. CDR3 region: CAISGGTGELFF.

CDR3 residues: CASSSGGGRADTQYF. V and J are TRBV9 and TRBJ2-3; the D call from TCRdb, TRBD1, cannot be confirmed without DNA. The CDR3 sequence is 15 residues long. Germline loops: CDR1 SGDLS, CDR2 YYNGEE.

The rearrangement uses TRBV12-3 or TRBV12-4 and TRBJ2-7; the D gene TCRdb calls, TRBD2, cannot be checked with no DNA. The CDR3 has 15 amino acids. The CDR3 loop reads CASSLIAGGRYEQYF.

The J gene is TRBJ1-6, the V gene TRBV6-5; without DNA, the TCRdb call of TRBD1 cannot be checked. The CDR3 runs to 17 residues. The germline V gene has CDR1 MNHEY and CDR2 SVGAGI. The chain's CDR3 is CASSYSPGRSSDSPLHF.